One and the same sample provided the 30 T cell receptor beta chains below, sequenced in a study of regulatory T cells in long-lasting Graves disease. Time point: newly diagnosed GD, antithyroid drugs for less than 3 months. The TCR library used RNA extracted from PBMCs. For TCR beta, libraries came from iRepertoire HTBI primers and Arm-PCR of CDR3 regions. TCRdb reanalysed the multiplex PCR reads using MiXCR and keeps one entry per CDR3 protein. The table shows hundreds of thousands of distinct CDR3 sequences, with less than 20% occurring only once. Material: peripheral blood mononuclear cells (PBMCs), obtained at new diagnosis, from a patient treated with antithyroid drugs. These receptors all stem from a female donor with Graves disease.

This clonotype has ten or more counts. The CDR3 sequence is CSARLRTGGSFTEAFF. The CDR3 bases are TGCAGTGCTAGACTTCGTACAGGGGGCTCGTTCACTGAAGCTTTCTTT. The chain joins TRBV20-1 to TRBJ1-1, with TRBD1 identical over 9 bases. The CDR3 loop spans 16 amino acids. Trimming took 2 bases from V and 4 from J; bases not matched to a gene: 11. From germline, CDR1 is DFQATT and CDR2 SNEGSKA (reference sequence).

This clonotype was seen ten or more times. The chain recombines TRBV6-1 with TRBJ1-1; D gene unclear. The V gene lost 5 bases and the J gene lost 2 bases, with 15 bases spanning the gap. This CDR3 is 15 amino acids long. Germline V CDR1 and CDR2: MNHNS, SASEGT. The CDR3: CASSHGEALNTEAFF. The CDR3 nucleotides read TGTGCCAGCAGTCACGGGGAGGCGTTAAACACTGAAGCTTTCTTT.

In the case of this clonotype: It may be a read error: a sequence one base away is much more abundant. V and J are TRBV27 and TRBJ2-1, with 12 bases that match TRBD2. The germline CDR1 and CDR2 sequences are MNHEY and SMNVEV (reference sequence). The CDR3 runs to 16 residues. V trimming: 4 bases; J trimming: 8 bases; junction bases outside the gene matches: 9. The CDR3 DNA reads as TGTGCCAGCAGTTCCTTCCTAGCGGGGGGGGGGGATGAGCAGTTCTTC. It translates to CASSSFLAGGGDEQFF.

The table lists this clonotype with many counts. The V call is TRBV28, the J call TRBJ2-7; 7 bases are a match to TRBD1. In germline, CDR1 is MDHEN, CDR2 SYDVKM. The CDR3 is 16 residues long. V dropped 4 bases and J dropped 6; count of bases not matched to a gene: 15. CDR3 DNA sequence: TGTGCCAGCAGTTATATAGACAGGGCCAGGGCTCGCGAGCAGTACTTC. Its translation: CASSYIDRARAREQYF.

The chain is built from TRBV27 and TRBJ2-1, with a tentative D call TRBD1 (6 bases). From germline, CDR1 is MNHEY and CDR2 SMNVEV (reference sequence). This CDR3 has 16 amino acids. V was cut by 9 bases and J by 1 base, with 19 bases left in between. CDR3 region: CASYNTPDRSYNEQFF. For the CDR3, the DNA is TGTGCCAGTTATAACACCCCGGACAGATCCTACAATGAGCAGTTCTTC.

This clonotype was observed many times. The chain couples TRBV10-2 to TRBJ2-3, with D perhaps TRBD1 (5 bases). The CDR3 extends over 17 amino acids. CDR1 WSHSY and CDR2 SAAADI come from the germline V gene. V lost 0 bases to trimming and J lost 0 bases, with 13 bases between them. The CDR3 nucleotides read TGCGCCAGCAGTGAGTCGAAAGGGGTCCCGAGCACAGATACGCAGTATTTT. Encoded protein: CASSESKGVPSTDTQYF.

This clonotype was found many times. This sequence joins TRBV11-2 and TRBJ2-1; TRBD2 is a possible D gene (5 bases). The length of the CDR3 is 12 residues. Germline CDR1 SGHAT, CDR2 FQNNGV. V was shortened by 5 bases and J by 9 bases, with 11 bases between the two germline ends. CDR3 DNA sequence: TGTGCCAGCAGCCCAATGAGCGGTGAGCAGTTCTTC. The encoded protein is CASSPMSGEQFF.

This clonotype was recorded only once. The chain carries TRBV7-2 and TRBJ1-4; D gene unclear. Germline CDR1 SGHTA, CDR2 FQGNSA. Between the trimmed V and J ends, which lost 11 bases and 0 bases, there was a span of 13 bases. This CDR3 is built from 14 residues. The CDR3 loop is CACSGFATNEKLFF. DNA of the CDR3: TGTGCCTGCTCTGGGTTCGCAACTAATGAAAAACTGTTTTTT.

The rearrangement uses TRBV10-1 and TRBJ2-7; maybe TRBD1 (6 bases). V lost 5 bases to trimming and J lost 1 base, with 15 bases between them. Germline V gene data show CDR1 as WNHNN and CDR2 as SYGVQD (reference sequence). The CDR3 loop spans 15 amino acids. The chain's CDR3 is CASSRTGMRSYEQYF. CDR3 nucleotides: TGCGCCAGCAGTAGAACAGGGATGAGGTCCTACGAGCAGTACTTC.

A note on this clonotype: A far larger clone lies a single base away; this is likely a read error. The rearrangement links TRBV6-2 or TRBV6-3 to TRBJ1-2, with no clear D. The germline V gene has CDR1 MNHEY and CDR2 SVGEGT. V was clipped by 2 bases and J by 2 bases, with 9 bases between them. The CDR3 is 14 residues long. This CDR3 is CASSYLAANYGYTF. The CDR3 bases are TGTGCCAGCAGTTACCTAGCAGCCAACTATGGCTACACCTTC.

This clonotype was counted ten times or more. The chain links TRBV19 to TRBJ2-1; a possible D gene is TRBD2 (6 bases). Trimming cost V 9 bases and J 9 bases, with 18 bases left between them. CDR3 size: 13 residues. CDR1 and CDR2 from the germline V gene are LNHDA and SQIVND (reference sequence). CDR3 sequence: CASRGLSRSEQFF. CDR3 sequence (DNA): TGTGCCAGCCGGGGACTTTCTAGGTCTGAGCAGTTCTTC. The full variable domain, rest sourced from reference TRBV19 and TRBJ2-1, is DGGITQSPKYLFRKEGQNVTLSCEQNLNHDAMYWYRQDPGQGLRLIYYSQIVNDFQKGDIAEGYSVSREKKESFPLTVTSAQKNPTAFYLCASRGLSRSEQFFGPGTRLTVL.

This clonotype came up many times. The V call is TRBV6-1, the J call TRBJ1-3; D uncertain. The CDR3 contains 15 residues. Germline V gives CDR1 MNHNS, CDR2 SASEGT. The V end lost 5 bases, the J end lost 3 bases, and 14 bases lay between the germline ends. CDR3 amino acids: CASSPAGLDGNTIYF. The CDR3 nucleotides are TGTGCCAGCAGTCCCGCGGGTTTGGATGGAAACACCATATATTTT.

This clonotype was recorded many times. The J gene is TRBJ2-1, the V gene TRBV5-1; 8 bases line up with TRBD1. V gave up 4 bases and J gave up 6 bases; unmatched junction bases: 12. The CDR3 runs to 16 residues. Germline V gene lookup returns CDR1 SGHRS and CDR2 YFSETQ. CDR3 nucleotide sequence: TGCGCCAGCAGCAAAGGGACCGGACAGGGTGGCAATGAGCAGTTCTTC. This encodes CASSKGTGQGGNEQFF. Drawing the rest from reference TRBV5-1 and TRBJ2-1, the complete variable domain is KAGVTQTPRYLIKTRGQQVTLSCSPISGHRSVSWYQQTPGQGLQFLFEYFSETQRNKGNFPGRFSGRQFSNSRSEMNVSTLELGDSALYLCASSKGTGQGGNEQFFGPGTRLTVL.

The rearrangement links TRBV7-9 to TRBJ1-3; D possibly corresponds to TRBD1 (5 bases). This CDR3 is 14 amino acids long. The V gene's germline CDR1 is SEHNR and CDR2 FQNEAQ (reference sequence). The V gene lost 1 base and the J gene lost 4 bases, with 8 bases spanning the gap. The CDR3 region has the DNA TGTGCCAGCAGCTTAGAAAGGGGCGGAAACACCATATATTTT. This gives the protein CASSLERGGNTIYF.

Many counts were recorded for this clonotype. The chain has TRBV9 and TRBJ1-2; 9 bases map to TRBD1. V shed 4 bases and J 0 bases; nucleotides not matched to a gene: 10. Germline lookup yields CDR1 SGDLS and CDR2 YYNGEE. This CDR3 has 17 residues. CDR3 DNA sequence: TGTGCCAGCAGCCCCCGGGACAGGGTATATACTAACTATGGCTACACCTTC. This gives the protein CASSPRDRVYTNYGYTF.

The V and J genes are TRBV7-9 and TRBJ2-1; D is possibly TRBD1 or TRBD2 (6 bases each). Between the trimmed V and J ends, which lost 1 base and 4 bases, there was a span of 11 bases. The germline gives CDR1 SEHNR, CDR2 FQNEAQ (reference sequence). This CDR3 comprises 15 residues. Here the CDR3 reads CASSLGRDIYNEQFF. The CDR3, as DNA: TGTGCCAGCAGCTTAGGGAGGGACATATACAATGAGCAGTTCTTC.

This clonotype was recorded many times. The CDR3 loop is CASSQFGGGRTEAFF. The CDR3 nucleotides read TGTGCCAGCAGCCAATTCGGGGGCGGGAGGACTGAAGCTTTCTTT. The rearrangement joins TRBV3-1 to TRBJ1-1; tentatively, D is TRBD1 (6 bases). V lost 2 bases, J lost 5 bases, and 15 bases lay in between. CDR1 LGHDT and CDR2 YNNKEL come from the germline V gene (reference sequence). The CDR3 length is 15 residues.

This clonotype was counted ten times or more. The chain recombines TRBV20-1 with TRBJ2-3; D may be TRBD2 (5 bases). CDR3 length: 16 amino acids. Trimming removed 2 bases from V and 3 bases from J, with 18 bases in between. Germline V gene data show CDR1 as DFQATT and CDR2 as SNEGSKA (reference sequence). The CDR3, as DNA: TGCAGTGCTAGACAAGAGCGGAACCAATGGACAGATACGCAGTATTTT. The encoded protein is CSARQERNQWTDTQYF.

This clonotype was counted at least ten times. V gene TRBV18 combines with J gene TRBJ1-6; D remains ambiguous. V was trimmed by 3 bases and J by 5 bases, leaving 5 bases between them. CDR1 KGHSH and CDR2 LQKENI come from the germline V gene. CDR3 length: 13 amino acids. The CDR3: CASSPMDNSPLHF. The CDR3 DNA follows: TGTGCCAGCTCACCGATGGATAATTCACCCCTCCACTTT.

This clonotype has a handful of counts. The rearrangement joins TRBV10-3 to TRBJ2-5; 7 nucleotides match TRBD1. J lost 1 base, V lost 0 bases, and 11 bases had no gene match. CDR1 and CDR2 (germline): ENHRY, SYGVKD. The CDR3 is 18 residues long. CDR3 in DNA: TGTGCCATCAGTGAGTCGAGGGCAGGGACAGCAAGCCAAGAGACCCAGTACTTC. It yields the protein CAISESRAGTASQETQYF.

This clonotype has a handful of counts. V usage is TRBV12-3 or TRBV12-4 and J usage is TRBJ1-2, with D possibly TRBD1 on 5 matching bases. V was clipped by 2 bases and J by 8 bases, with 12 bases between them. This CDR3 comprises 13 residues. In nucleotides, the CDR3 is TGTGCCAGCAGTTTACGCGCCGGGGCAGGCTACACCTTC. The encoded protein is CASSLRAGAGYTF.

The chain carries TRBV6-1 and TRBJ2-1; 8 positions agree with TRBD2. Germline V gene lookup returns CDR1 MNHNS and CDR2 SASEGT. The CDR3 is 11 residues long. V was clipped by 8 bases and J by 8 bases; unmatched bases: 2. Here the CDR3 reads CASRLAHEQFF. The CDR3, as DNA: TGTGCCAGCCGACTAGCGCATGAGCAGTTCTTC.

This clonotype was detected many times. The CDR3 DNA reads as TGTGCCACCAGCAGAGCAGAGGGGGCCCTCCACTTT. Translated, it gives CATSRAEGALHF. V gene TRBV15 combines with J gene TRBJ1-6, with a tentative D call TRBD1 (6 bases). Germline lookup yields CDR1 LNHNV and CDR2 YYDKDF (reference sequence). The CDR3 contains 12 residues. V was clipped by 1 base and J by 14 bases, with 9 bases between them.

This clonotype was detected ten times or more. The rearrangement uses TRBV5-1 and TRBJ1-1, with TRBD1 as a possible D gene (5 bases). Germline CDR1 and CDR2: SGHRS and YFSETQ. Between the trimmed V and J ends, which lost 4 bases and 0 bases, there was a span of 19 bases. This CDR3 is 17 amino acids long. CDR3 protein: CASSADRQTRVNTEAFF. CDR3 coding DNA: TGCGCCAGCAGCGCTGACAGACAGACTAGGGTGAACACTGAAGCTTTCTTT. The full variable domain, with the rest looked up from reference TRBV5-1 and TRBJ1-1, is KAGVTQTPRYLIKTRGQQVTLSCSPISGHRSVSWYQQTPGQGLQFLFEYFSETQRNKGNFPGRFSGRQFSNSRSEMNVSTLELGDSALYLCASSADRQTRVNTEAFFGQGTRLTVV.

The V gene is TRBV11-2, the J gene TRBJ2-3; 10 nucleotides match TRBD1. CDR3 size: 16 residues. J lost 6 bases, V lost 1 base, and 7 bases had no gene match. Germline V gene lookup returns CDR1 SGHAT and CDR2 FQNNGV. In nucleotides, the CDR3 is TGTGCCAGCAGCTTAGCGGGACAGGGGAGTAGGGATACGCAGTATTTT. Translated: CASSLAGQGSRDTQYF.

This clonotype was seen repeatedly, ten times or more. The chain couples TRBV28 to TRBJ1-5; no clear D gene. CDR3 size: 15 residues. Trimming removed 3 bases from V and 4 bases from J, with 13 bases in between. Germline assignment: CDR1 MDHEN and CDR2 SYDVKM. The CDR3 DNA reads TGTGCCAGCAGTTTTCGGGGTAGCGCTAATCAGCCCCAGCATTTT. It translates to CASSFRGSANQPQHF.

This clonotype was seen many times. The V and J genes are TRBV5-1 and TRBJ1-1; a possible D gene is TRBD1 (5 bases). Germline values: CDR1 SGHRS, CDR2 YFSETQ. Trimming removed 3 bases at V and 3 bases at J, with 9 bases between. The CDR3 consists of 13 residues. In DNA form, the CDR3 reads TGCGCCAGCAGCTCCCAGACAGACACTGAAGCTTTCTTT. It is translated as CASSSQTDTEAFF.

This clonotype was observed many times. The chain is built from TRBV28 and TRBJ1-5; D uncertain. Deletions cut 7 bases from V and 6 bases from J, with 16 bases between. This CDR3 is 14 amino acids long. From germline, CDR1 is MDHEN and CDR2 SYDVKM. The CDR3 here is CASTKPGISQPQHF. The CDR3 coding sequence is TGTGCCAGCACCAAACCGGGCATTAGTCAGCCCCAGCATTTT. Full variable domain (outside the CDR3, taken from reference TRBV28 and TRBJ1-5): DVKVTQSSRYLVKRTGEKVFLECVQDMDHENMFWYRQDPGLGLRLIYFSYDVKMKEKGDIPEGYSVSREKKERFSLILESASTNQTSMYLCASTKPGISQPQHFGDGTRLSIL.

As regards this clonotype: This likely stems from a read error, as it lies one base from a far larger clone. The rearrangement joins TRBV7-3 to TRBJ1-1; 9 bases match TRBD1. The germline CDR1 and CDR2 sequences are SGHTA and FQGTGA. The CDR3 is made up of 17 amino acids. As DNA, the CDR3 is TGTACCAGCAGCCCGGACCGGGACAGGGCGTTGAACACTGAAGCTTTCTTT. This codes for CTSSPDRDRALNTEAFF.

A remark on this clonotype: A much larger clone is a single base away; this may be a read error. V gene TRBV2 combines with J gene TRBJ2-3, with D possibly being TRBD2 (5 bases). The CDR3 length is 18 residues. Germline CDR1 and CDR2: SNHLY and FYNNEI. The CDR3 DNA reads as TGTACCAGCAGCGTAGCATTGGTCGGGATCCGTGGGACAGATACGCAGTATTTT. Its translation: CTSSVALVGIRGTDTQYF.